This T cell receptor beta chain originates from a study of cytomegalovirus exposure and HLA in healthy donors. This clone was counted once. Per the germline V gene, CDR1 is GTSNPN and CDR2 is SVGIG (reference sequence). The CDR3 spans 15 residues. The V and J ends lost 0 bases and 8 bases, in that order; junction bases with no gene match: 8. In the PCR, 60 Vbeta and 13 Jbeta primers were used. Data came from immunoSEQ multiplex PCR; TCRdb stores just in-frame clones and leaves some out. The sample yields about 160,000 clones, 81% seen once. Input material: PBMCs. This TCR came from a woman younger than 30 in good health and CMV-seronegative. J is TRBJ2-1 and V is TRBV30; 9 bases are a match to TRBD1. The CDR3 here is CAWSVPGTGHDEQFF. The CDR3 coding sequence is TGTGCCTGGAGTGTACCAGGGACAGGGCACGATGAGCAGTTCTTC.